A single sample gave rise to the 30 T cell receptor beta chains below, sequenced in a study of T cell responses to AZD1222 COVID-19 vaccine. Assay used: immunoSEQ multiplex PCR; TCRdb lists only in-frame clones, some missing. The top ten clones hold 3.5% to 4.5% of a sample with approximately 120,000 clones, around 90% of them seen once. The sample here was peripheral blood, taken on day 0 of AZD1222 vaccination. All receptors come from an adult in good health.

A note on this clone: The sample holds other DNA sequences that translate to the same CDR3. The chain employs TRBV6-5 and TRBJ1-1; 11 bases fit TRBD1. This CDR3 region has 14 residues. J gave up 5 bases and V 5 bases, and 4 bases lay outside the gene matches. The germline V gene has CDR1 MNHEY and CDR2 SVGAGI. In DNA form, the CDR3 reads TGTGCCAGCAGTCTGGGACAGGGGGGGACTGAAGCTTTCTTT. As protein: CASSLGQGGTEAFF.

This chain joins TRBV6-2 or TRBV6-3 and TRBJ1-5; TRBD1 matches 7 bases. The CDR3 is 15 residues long. Looked up from germline, CDR1 is MNHEY and CDR2 is SVGEGT. V was clipped by 4 bases and J by 0 bases; unmatched bases: 3. The CDR3 loop is CASSSQGVSNQPQHF. The CDR3 DNA is TGTGCCAGCAGTTCCCAGGGGGTTAGCAATCAGCCCCAGCATTTT.

The rearrangement joins TRBV21-1 to TRBJ2-5; the table gives TRBD1 as D, unverified against the DNA. TRBV21-1 is given as a pseudogene. This CDR3 contains 14 residues. The CDR3 nucleotides are TGTGCCAGCAGTAAGGGACAGGGGCAAGAGACCCAGTACTTC. As protein: CASSKGQGQETQYF.

This chain connects TRBV28 to TRBJ2-1, with 10 bases matching TRBD2. Trimming took 4 bases from V and 5 from J; bases not matched to a gene: 11. This CDR3 region has 17 residues. In germline, CDR1 is MDHEN, CDR2 SYDVKM. DNA of the CDR3: TGTGCCAGCAGTTCCCCCTATCCTAGCGGGAGAAACAATGAGCAGTTCTTC. This sequence encodes CASSSPYPSGRNNEQFF.

The CDR3 spells CASGWTASTEAFF. The DNA of the CDR3 is TGTGCCAGCGGGTGGACAGCCTCTACTGAAGCTTTCTTT. The chain joins TRBV9 to TRBJ1-1, with D perhaps matching TRBD1 (6 bases). From germline, CDR1 is SGDLS and CDR2 YYNGEE. V was cut by 7 bases and J by 5 bases, with 15 bases left in between. The CDR3 extends over 13 amino acids.

The gene calls are TRBV12-5 and TRBJ2-5; D might be TRBD2 (7 bases). CDR1 and CDR2 from the germline V gene are LGHNT and FRNRAP. The V and J ends lost 0 bases and 4 bases respectively, with 18 bases between them. The CDR3 has 17 amino acids. CDR3 DNA: TGTGCTAGTGGTTTGGTACGAAGGGGGGGCGAGTCAGAGACCCAGTACTTC. Its protein product is CASGLVRRGGESETQYF.

The rearrangement links TRBV4-2 to TRBJ1-4; D is undetermined. Germline V lookup: CDR1 LGHNA, CDR2 YNFKEQ. Trimming removed 1 base from V and 2 bases from J, with 8 bases in between. The CDR3 consists of 15 residues. The CDR3 DNA follows: TGTGCCAGCAGCCAAGGGATCGAGACTAATGAAAAACTGTTTTTT. Encoded protein: CASSQGIETNEKLFF.

The J gene is TRBJ1-5, the V gene TRBV5-1, with 7 nucleotides matching TRBD1. CDR1 is SGHRS, CDR2 YFSETQ, per germline. CDR3 length equals 13 residues. J gave up 6 bases and V 4 bases, and 4 bases lay outside the gene matches. In DNA form, the CDR3 reads TGCGCCAGCAGCGTGACAGGGACTCAGCCCCAGCATTTT. It codes for CASSVTGTQPQHF.

In this sample, this clone turned up once. V usage is TRBV12-3 or TRBV12-4 and J usage is TRBJ2-3, with unresolved D. The V end was cut by 1 base, the J end by 13 bases, with 12 bases between. The CDR3 covers 12 residues. The CDR3 spells CASSLGSSYKYF. CDR3 DNA: TGTGCCAGCAGTTTAGGGAGCAGCTATAAGTATTTT.

The CDR3 nucleotides read TGTGCCAGCAGTTACGAGGGTAGGGGCTACACCTTC. Protein sequence: CASSYEGRGYTF. This chain joins TRBV6-5 and TRBJ1-2; D not certain. The germline V gene encodes CDR1 MNHEY and CDR2 SVGAGI. The CDR3 contains 12 residues. Trimming left V 2 bases short and J 8 bases short, with 9 bases between.

The V and J genes are TRBV29-1 and TRBJ1-1; tentative D call: TRBD1 (6 bases). V lost 7 bases to trimming and J lost 1 base, with 13 bases between them. CDR3 length equals 13 residues. Germline values: CDR1 SQVTM, CDR2 ANQGSEA. In nucleotides, the CDR3 is TGCAGCGCTGGGTTAGGGGGGAACACTGAAGCTTTCTTT. It translates to CSAGLGGNTEAFF. The complete variable domain, with remaining parts taken from reference TRBV29-1 and TRBJ1-1, reads SAVISQKPSRDICQRGTSLTIQCQVDSQVTMMFWYRQQPGQSLTLIATANQGSEATYESGFVIDKFPISRPNLTFSTLTVSNMSPEDSSIYLCSAGLGGNTEAFFGQGTRLTVV.

The rearrangement joins TRBV5-6 to TRBJ1-6, with a possible D match to TRBD1 (5 bases). CDR3 length: 15 residues. V was trimmed by 1 base and J by 5 bases, leaving 10 bases between them. Per the germline V gene, CDR1 is SGHDT and CDR2 is YYEEEE. Here the CDR3 DNA reads TGTGCCAGCAGCTTGAGACAGCTAAATAATTCACCCCTCCACTTT. Translated, it gives CASSLRQLNNSPLHF.

The rearrangement uses TRBV3-1 (or the pseudogene TRBV3-2) and TRBJ2-7; D gene unclear. The CDR3 is 14 amino acids. V dropped 2 bases and J dropped 2 bases, with 10 bases sitting between them. Germline CDR1 is LGHDT and CDR2 is YNNKEL (reference sequence). As DNA, the CDR3 is TGTGCCAGCAGCCAACCCTTCGCAGCCTACGAGCAGTACTTC. It encodes CASSQPFAAYEQYF.

The V gene is TRBV19, the J gene TRBJ1-5; D is unclear. CDR3 length: 12 amino acids. The germline V gene encodes CDR1 LNHDA and CDR2 SQIVND (reference sequence). V lost 5 bases, J lost 7 bases, and 9 bases lay in between. The CDR3 sequence: CASSEAGQPQHF. The CDR3 DNA follows: TGTGCCAGTAGTGAGGCGGGCCAGCCCCAGCATTTT.

The J gene is TRBJ2-7, the V gene TRBV12-5, with a possible D match to TRBD1 (5 bases). Trimming left V 7 bases short and J 4 bases short, with 20 bases between. This CDR3 region has 15 residues. The germline CDR1 and CDR2 sequences are LGHNT and FRNRAP. The CDR3 DNA follows: TGTGCTAGTGCCGAGCAATGGGGCCCTACGTACGAGCAGTACTTC. It translates to CASAEQWGPTYEQYF. Using reference TRBV12-5 and TRBJ2-7 for the parts outside the CDR3, the full variable domain is DARVTQTPRHKVTEMGQEVTMRCQPILGHNTVFWYRQTMMQGLELLAYFRNRAPLDDSGMPKDRFSAEMPDATLATLKIQPSEPRDSAVYFCASAEQWGPTYEQYFGPGTRLTVT.

The chain is built from TRBV11-3 and TRBJ1-6, with D perhaps matching TRBD1 (6 bases). Germline lookup yields CDR1 SGHNT and CDR2 YENEEA. Trimming removed 5 bases at V and 5 bases at J, with 16 bases between. There are 16 residues in the CDR3. This CDR3 is CASSQLPGADNSPLHF. Written as DNA, the CDR3 is TGTGCCAGCAGCCAACTCCCGGGGGCAGATAATTCACCCCTCCACTTT.

This clone is a singleton in its sample. This chain joins TRBV9 and TRBJ2-7; 8 bases map to TRBD2. This CDR3 has 14 amino acids. Per the germline V gene, CDR1 is SGDLS and CDR2 is YYNGEE. V lost 4 bases and J lost 3; bases outside the gene matches: 6. CDR3 region: CASSPGGAIYEQYF. In DNA form, the CDR3 reads TGTGCCAGCAGCCCCGGGGGGGCTATCTACGAGCAGTACTTC.

The chain recombines TRBV19 with TRBJ2-2, with D unclear. The CDR3 extends over 16 amino acids. Trimming took 0 bases from V and 5 from J, leaving 13 bases between them. Germline V gene lookup returns CDR1 LNHDA and CDR2 SQIVND (reference sequence). CDR3 sequence reads: CASSIDLRPRTGELFF. The CDR3 nucleotides are TGTGCCAGTAGTATAGATTTGAGACCACGGACCGGGGAGCTGTTTTTT.

The rearrangement uses TRBV6-5 and TRBJ2-7; maybe TRBD1 (8 bases). The CDR3 loop spans 16 amino acids. In germline, CDR1 is MNHEY, CDR2 SVGAGI. V was trimmed by 2 bases and J by 2 bases, leaving 16 bases between them. The CDR3 sequence: CASSYADRGGPYEQYF. As DNA, the CDR3 is TGTGCCAGCAGTTACGCTGACAGGGGAGGGCCCTACGAGCAGTACTTC.

The V gene is TRBV9, the J gene TRBJ1-2; TRBD1 aligns across 7 bases. Germline values: CDR1 SGDLS, CDR2 YYNGEE. This CDR3 region has 14 residues. Unmatched junction bases numbered 5, after V lost 3 bases and J lost 3 bases. CDR3 in DNA: TGTGCCAGCAGCGACCCGGGACAGTACTATGGCTACACCTTC. Translating it yields CASSDPGQYYGYTF.

J is TRBJ1-1 and V is TRBV28; D remains unclear. Germline values: CDR1 MDHEN, CDR2 SYDVKM. Trimming took 8 bases from V and 5 from J, leaving 12 bases between them. The CDR3 has 12 amino acids. The CDR3 DNA sequence: TGTGCCAGCCGCGGAGGGCGGACTGAAGCTTTCTTT. This encodes CASRGGRTEAFF.

This clone was recorded once. The chain is built from TRBV9 and TRBJ2-5, with TRBD2 identical over 9 bases. Germline CDR1 is SGDLS and CDR2 is YYNGEE. V trimming: 10 bases; J trimming: 2 bases; junction bases outside the gene matches: 6. The CDR3 has 13 amino acids. The CDR3 DNA follows: TGTGCCTCAGGAGCGGGGGGACAAGAGACCCAGTACTTC. This encodes CASGAGGQETQYF.

This clone was counted between two and nine times. The genes are TRBV4-3 and TRBJ1-5; 10 positions match TRBD1. This CDR3 is built from 16 residues. Trimming removed 0 bases from V and 8 bases from J; junction bases left unmatched: 7. Germline values: CDR1 LGHNA, CDR2 YSLEER. DNA of the CDR3: TGCGCCAGCAGCCAAGATTGGGGACAGGGGTCAAAGCCCCAGCATTTT. Translating gives CASSQDWGQGSKPQHF.

The chain combines TRBV27 with TRBJ1-2; D might be TRBD1 (6 bases). V lost 1 base to trimming and J lost 6 bases, with 15 bases between them. CDR1 and CDR2 (germline): MNHEY, SMNVEV (reference sequence). This CDR3 comprises 15 residues. The CDR3 DNA is TGTGCCAGCAGTTTATTTGCAGGGGTTAAAGATGGCTACACCTTC. Translated: CASSLFAGVKDGYTF.

The CDR3 bases are TGCAGCGTTGTGGTGATTCCTAGCGGGACTGCAGATACGCAGTATTTT. Its protein is CSVVVIPSGTADTQYF. This chain joins TRBV29-1 and TRBJ2-3, with TRBD2 identical over 9 bases. Trimming took 4 bases from V and 4 from J; bases not matched to a gene: 12. This CDR3 has 16 amino acids. Germline V gives CDR1 SQVTM, CDR2 ANQGSEA.

This clone is labeled medium-sized. The chain links TRBV6-5 to TRBJ2-4; no clear D gene. The germline gives CDR1 MNHEY, CDR2 SVGAGI. Trimming took 2 bases from V and 5 from J, leaving 13 bases between them. The CDR3 is 15 amino acids. For the CDR3, the DNA is TGTGCCAGCAGTTACAAACCAGCTTCCCAAAACATTCAGTACTTC. Its protein is CASSYKPASQNIQYF.

The V gene is TRBV11-2, the J gene TRBJ2-7; D may correspond to TRBD1 or TRBD2 (5 bases each). Germline loops: CDR1 SGHAT, CDR2 FQNNGV. The V gene lost 7 bases and the J gene lost 2 bases, with 15 bases spanning the gap. The CDR3 is 14 residues long. Written as DNA, the CDR3 is TGTGCCAGCACTCTACTGGGGGTTCCCTACGAGCAGTACTTC. Encoded protein: CASTLLGVPYEQYF.

This clone was found a few times. A read error may produce the germline difference seen at one junction end. This rearrangement joins TRBV7-9 to TRBJ2-6; D uncertain. Per germline, CDR1 SEHNR and CDR2 FQNEAQ (reference sequence). The CDR3 is made up of 14 amino acids. CDR3 in amino acids: CASSPPAGANVLTF. In nucleotides, the CDR3 is TGTGCCAGCAGCCCTCCCGCTGGAGCCAACGTCCTGACTTTC.

The chain is built from TRBV11-1 and TRBJ1-5, with D uncertain. V lost 0 bases and J 5 bases, leaving 5 bases between the germline ends. Germline CDR1 SGHAT, CDR2 FQDESV (reference sequence). This CDR3 region has 13 residues. This CDR3 is CASSLALYQPQHF. The CDR3 DNA reads as TGTGCCAGCAGCTTAGCGTTGTATCAGCCCCAGCATTTT.

The chain links TRBV6-5 to TRBJ1-3, with D possibly being TRBD1 (6 bases). CDR1 and CDR2 from the germline V gene are MNHEY and SVGAGI. V dropped 6 bases and J dropped 4 bases, with 13 bases sitting between them. The CDR3 contains 14 residues. The CDR3 DNA sequence: TGTGCCAGCAGGGGTGGGGGCGACGGAAACACCATATATTTT. It yields the protein CASRGGGDGNTIYF.